These 24 T cell receptor beta chains share one sample of origin, sequenced in a study of blood T cell repertoires in COVID-19. Profiled with immunoSEQ multiplex PCR; TCRdb holds only in-frame clones, not every one. The table includes 250,000 to 350,000 clones, approximately 90% detected once. The sequencing sample was made of peripheral blood. Receptors originate from a woman aged 60 to 75 with acute or convalescent COVID-19.

This rearrangement joins TRBV7-2 to TRBJ1-4; 7 bases are shared with TRBD1. The germline gives CDR1 SGHTA, CDR2 FQGNSA. With 3 bases clipped from V and 7 bases from J, the junction kept 5 bases outside the gene matches. CDR3 length: 14 amino acids. The CDR3 protein is CASSLRGRIEKLFF. In DNA form, the CDR3 reads TGTGCCAGCAGCTTGAGGGGGCGTATTGAAAAACTGTTTTTT.

Comments on this clone: Given the absence of the conserved phenylalanine or tryptophan at the CDR3 end, a read error is likely. The limits of the CDR3 on the DNA are not certain, so only TCRdb's listed CDR3 is given. The chain joins TRBV3-1 (or the pseudogene TRBV3-2) to TRBJ1-1. Termini included, the CDR3 measures 14 amino acids. Germline V gene lookup returns CDR1 LGHDT and CDR2 YNNKEL (reference sequence). The CDR3 loop is CASSQDYGSEDDTV.

This rearrangement joins TRBV7-9 to TRBJ1-2; 7 bases are a match to TRBD1. V was clipped by 6 bases and J by 4 bases; unmatched bases: 8. The CDR3 runs to 14 residues. From germline, CDR1 is SEHNR and CDR2 FQNEAQ (reference sequence). CDR3 region: CASSYRDSPYGYTF. CDR3 DNA sequence: TGTGCCAGCAGTTACCGGGACAGCCCCTATGGCTACACCTTC.

This chain links TRBV9 with TRBJ2-1, with 8 bases aligning to TRBD1. Germline V lookup: CDR1 SGDLS, CDR2 YYNGEE. The length of the CDR3 is 14 residues. J was trimmed by 8 bases and V by 4 bases; bases with no gene match: 8. CDR3 sequence reads: CASSLTGELDEQFF. The CDR3, as DNA: TGTGCCAGCAGCCTGACAGGGGAGTTGGATGAGCAGTTCTTC.

V gene TRBV4-3 combines with J gene TRBJ1-1; 7 bases are shared with TRBD1. After removal of 3 bases from V and 5 bases from J, the junction contained 9 bases not matched to a gene. The CDR3 is 15 residues long. In germline, CDR1 is LGHNA, CDR2 YSLEER. The CDR3 spells CASSHRQGGGTEAFF. In nucleotides, the CDR3 is TGCGCCAGCAGCCACCGGCAGGGGGGAGGAACTGAAGCTTTCTTT.

The rearrangement joins TRBV7-8 to TRBJ2-7; 13 nucleotides match TRBD2. In germline, CDR1 is SGHVS, CDR2 FQNEAQ. Trimming removed 5 bases from V and 4 bases from J; junction bases left unmatched: 8. This CDR3 has 16 residues. The CDR3 DNA reads TGTGCCAGCAGCCCCACTGGGACTAGCGGGAAGTACGAGCAGTACTTC. Its translation is CASSPTGTSGKYEQYF.

V usage is TRBV3-1 (or the pseudogene TRBV3-2) and J usage is TRBJ1-5; tentative D call: TRBD1 (5 bases). Trimming cost V 1 base and J 6 bases, with 10 bases left between them. Germline V gives CDR1 LGHDT, CDR2 YNNKEL (reference sequence). This CDR3 region has 14 residues. CDR3 sequence reads: CASSQGGVGQPQHF. Here the CDR3 DNA reads TGTGCCAGCAGCCAAGGGGGGGTGGGTCAGCCCCAGCATTTT.

On this clone: Other nucleotide sequences in the sample specify the same CDR3. The chain carries TRBV18 and TRBJ1-1, with D unclear. Germline CDR1 reads KGHSH; CDR2 reads LQKENI. V was cut by 1 base and J by 3 bases, with 3 bases left in between. CDR3 length: 12 amino acids. The CDR3: CASSPRDTEAFF. CDR3 DNA sequence: TGTGCCAGCTCACCACGCGACACTGAAGCTTTCTTT.

The rearrangement links TRBV29-1 to TRBJ1-1; possible D gene TRBD1, 6 bases. Looked up from germline, CDR1 is SQVTM and CDR2 is ANQGSEA. Trimming removed 6 bases from V and 1 base from J, with 9 bases in between. This CDR3 comprises 12 residues. This CDR3 is CSVEDRNTEAFF. The CDR3 DNA is TGCAGCGTCGAGGACAGGAACACTGAAGCTTTCTTT.

The genes are TRBV7-3 and TRBJ1-4; 7 nucleotides line up with TRBD1. In germline, CDR1 is SGHTA, CDR2 FQGTGA. V lost 0 bases to trimming and J lost 3 bases; unmatched junction nucleotides: 7. This CDR3 region has 17 residues. CDR3 amino acids: CASSLTGQGVPNEKLFF. CDR3 nucleotide sequence: TGTGCCAGCAGCTTAACGGGCCAGGGGGTACCTAATGAAAAACTGTTTTTT. Based on the CDR3 plus reference TRBV7-3 and TRBJ1-4, the full variable domain is GAGVSQTPSNKVTEKGKYVELRCDPISGHTALYWYRQSLGQGPEFLIYFQGTGAADDSGLPNDRFFAVRPEGSVSTLKIQRTERGDSAVYLCASSLTGQGVPNEKLFFGSGTQLSVL.

This clone was counted only a few times. The genes are TRBV4-1 and TRBJ1-2; D unresolved. CDR1 MGHRA and CDR2 YSYEKL come from the germline V gene. This CDR3 is built from 15 residues. The ends were cut back, 4 bases at V and 7 bases at J, with 19 bases in the middle. CDR3 in DNA: TGCGCCAGCAGCCTCGAAGGAGCTACTGGTGGTGGCTACACCTTC. Residues: CASSLEGATGGGYTF.

This rearrangement joins TRBV11-2 to TRBJ1-1, with D possibly TRBD1 on 6 matching bases. Germline assignment: CDR1 SGHAT and CDR2 FQNNGV. V lost 5 bases and J lost 0, with 13 bases in between. The CDR3 has 15 amino acids. As DNA, the CDR3 is TGTGCCAGCAGCCCGCGGACAGCTATGAACACTGAAGCTTTCTTT. This sequence encodes CASSPRTAMNTEAFF. The variable domain in full, with the rest retrieved from reference TRBV11-2 and TRBJ1-1, is EAGVAQSPRYKIIEKRQSVAFWCNPISGHATLYWYQQILGQGPKLLIQFQNNGVVDDSQLPKDRFSAERLKGVDSTLKIQPAKLEDSAVYLCASSPRTAMNTEAFFGQGTRLTVV.

The rearrangement uses TRBV28 and TRBJ2-4; TRBD1 matches at 7 bases. The CDR3 is made up of 17 amino acids. V lost 5 bases, J lost 2 bases, and 12 bases stayed unmatched. Germline V CDR1 and CDR2: MDHEN, SYDVKM. CDR3 in amino acids: CASSPPRQGDTKNIQYF. The CDR3 region has the DNA TGTGCCAGCAGTCCCCCCCGACAGGGTGACACCAAAAACATTCAGTACTTC.

This chain joins TRBV11-2 and TRBJ2-1; tentatively, D is TRBD2 (6 bases). Trimming took 1 base from V and 3 from J, leaving 10 bases between them. This CDR3 region has 15 residues. Germline V gene data show CDR1 as SGHAT and CDR2 as FQNNGV. CDR3 sequence: CASSLGWGVYNEQFF. The CDR3 DNA follows: TGTGCCAGCAGCTTAGGATGGGGGGTCTACAATGAGCAGTTCTTC.

This clone has at least ten counts. J is TRBJ1-1 and V is TRBV7-9; the match to TRBD1 covers 9 bases. The CDR3 sequence is 14 residues long. From germline, CDR1 is SEHNR and CDR2 FQNEAQ (reference sequence). The trim removed 8 bases at V and 5 bases at J, leaving 9 bases unmatched. The DNA of the CDR3 is TGTGCCAGCCACACTGGACAGGGGCTGACTGAAGCTTTCTTT. Translation: CASHTGQGLTEAFF.

The V and J genes are TRBV9 and TRBJ2-2; tentative D call: TRBD1 (5 bases). Germline V gives CDR1 SGDLS, CDR2 YYNGEE. This CDR3 is 15 amino acids long. With 0 bases removed from V and 4 bases from J, the gap between germline ends came to 10 bases. The CDR3 DNA sequence: TGTGCCAGCAGCGTAGGACAGTCTATCACCGGGGAGCTGTTTTTT. This gives the protein CASSVGQSITGELFF.

The V call is TRBV14, the J call TRBJ1-1, with TRBD1 as a possible D gene (6 bases). CDR1 and CDR2 (germline): SGHDN, FVKESK. Trimming removed 5 bases at V and 0 bases at J, with 16 bases between. There are 16 residues in the CDR3. The CDR3 sequence: CASSNPTGKLNTEAFF. In DNA form, the CDR3 reads TGTGCCAGCAGCAACCCGACAGGAAAGTTGAACACTGAAGCTTTCTTT.

This clone appeared once. The V gene is TRBV28, the J gene TRBJ1-4; TRBD1 matches 8 bases. Germline-derived CDR1 and CDR2 are MDHEN and SYDVKM. J was trimmed by 7 bases and V by 5 bases; bases with no gene match: 9. The CDR3 is 15 residues long. The CDR3 protein is CASSQSDRGGEKLFF. CDR3 bases: TGTGCCAGCAGTCAATCCGACAGGGGTGGTGAAAAACTGTTTTTT.

This clone came up once. J is TRBJ2-7 and V is TRBV13; 12 nucleotides line up with TRBD2. This CDR3 spans 17 amino acids. V was pared by 1 base and J by 2 bases, with 6 bases of the junction left unmatched. Germline V gives CDR1 PRHDT, CDR2 FYEKMQ (reference sequence). CDR3 DNA sequence: TGTGCCAGCAGCTTAGCTAGCGGGGGGGCAGGGGCCTACGAGCAGTACTTC. It translates to CASSLASGGAGAYEQYF.

This chain connects TRBV7-2 to TRBJ2-7; 7 positions agree with TRBD1. Germline V gene lookup returns CDR1 SGHTA and CDR2 FQGNSA. The trim removed 3 bases at V and 4 bases at J, leaving 6 bases unmatched. The CDR3 is 14 amino acids. The CDR3 sequence is CASSFDRERYEQYF. The CDR3, as DNA: TGTGCCAGCAGCTTCGACAGGGAACGGTACGAGCAGTACTTC.

The chain is built from TRBV24-1 and TRBJ1-5; weak D call: TRBD1 (5 bases). CDR3 length: 15 residues. Germline V gives CDR1 KGHDR, CDR2 SFDVKD. V was trimmed by 4 bases and J by 3 bases, leaving 12 bases between them. Written as DNA, the CDR3 is TGTGCCACCAGTGACCCAGGGAAGGACAATCAGCCCCAGCATTTT. Translated: CATSDPGKDNQPQHF.

V gene TRBV6-5 combines with J gene TRBJ1-2; D is ambiguous. The CDR3 consists of 14 residues. CDR1 MNHEY and CDR2 SVGAGI come from the germline V gene. Trimming took 0 bases from V and 4 from J, leaving 9 bases between them. In nucleotides, the CDR3 is TGTGCCAGCAGTTACTCGCCCGGGTCCTATGGCTACACCTTC. The encoded protein is CASSYSPGSYGYTF.

This clone was picked up one time. The chain has TRBV5-1 and TRBJ2-7; 7 nucleotides agree with TRBD1. The V segment lost 5 bases and the J segment 4 bases; nucleotides outside the gene matches: 6. This CDR3 region has 13 residues. Germline V lookup: CDR1 SGHRS, CDR2 YFSETQ. For the CDR3, the DNA is TGCGCCAGCAGTCGGGACAGCCAGTACGAGCAGTACTTC. Protein: CASSRDSQYEQYF.

This rearrangement joins TRBV7-2 to TRBJ2-2; D remains ambiguous. CDR1 is SGHTA, CDR2 FQGNSA, per germline. Trimming pared 3 bases from V and 3 bases from J, leaving 2 bases between. The CDR3 runs 12 residues. The CDR3 DNA is TGTGCCAGCAGCTTCTACACCGGGGAGCTGTTTTTT. Translation: CASSFYTGELFF.